Listed below are T cell receptor beta chains from one sample, sequenced in a study of blood T cell repertoires in COVID-19. Using immunoSEQ multiplex PCR, the repertoire was profiled, and TCRdb retains in-frame clones only, with some absent. The sample has around 71,000 clones, roughly 80% seen once; the top ten hold 6.9%. Sequenced: peripheral blood. The receptor set was obtained from a man in his thirties or forties with COVID-19, enrolled during active disease. Each CDR3 is given with its conserved first and last residue. A D gene is named only where the DNA matches it firmly. Rows give clone size only sometimes, using once, few, many, or a class for an expanded clone.

CASSPPHDRSGNTGYF	TGTGCCAGCTCACCCCCCCACGACAGATCTGGAAACACGGGATATTTT	.	TRBV18	.	TRBJ1-3
CASSYSRPGTGTYEQYF	TGTGCCAGCAGTTACTCGAGGCCTGGGACAGGAACCTACGAGCAGTACTTC	.	TRBV6-2/TRBV6-3	TRBD1	TRBJ2-7
CASSLLGALGANVLTF	TGTGCCAGCAGCTTGTTGGGGGCGCTTGGGGCCAACGTCCTGACTTTC	.	TRBV7-2	.	TRBJ2-6
CASSETNSYEQYF	TGTGCCAGCTCCGAGACTAACTCCTACGAGCAGTACTTC	.	TRBV5-4	.	TRBJ2-7
CAISEPGGHINEQFF	TGTGCCATCAGTGAGCCTGGCGGGCACATCAATGAGCAGTTCTTC	.	TRBV10-3	.	TRBJ2-1
CASNQQGPNTGELFF	TGTGCCAGCAACCAACAGGGGCCTAACACCGGGGAGCTGTTTTTT	.	TRBV6-6	TRBD1	TRBJ2-2
CASSYRETQYF	TGTGCCAGCAGTTACCGAGAGACCCAGTACTTC	.	TRBV6-6	.	TRBJ2-5
CASSVPSGSINEQFF	TGCGCCAGCAGCGTCCCTAGCGGGAGCATCAATGAGCAGTTCTTC	once	TRBV5-1	TRBD2	TRBJ2-1
CASSRDGGPYEQFF	TGTGCCAGCAGCCGGGACGGAGGGCCTTATGAGCAGTTCTTC	many	TRBV9	.	TRBJ2-1
CASRDEGWNEAFF	TGTGCCAGCAGGGACGAGGGATGGAATGAAGCTTTCTTT	.	TRBV27	.	TRBJ1-1
CASSPRGKRATPGTEAFF	TGTGCCAGCAGCCCCCGGGGAAAACGGGCCACCCCGGGCACTGAAGCTTTCTTT	.	TRBV5-6	.	TRBJ1-1
CASSSGTANEQFF	TGCGCCAGCAGCTCGGGGACAGCCAATGAGCAGTTCTTC	.	TRBV5-1	TRBD1	TRBJ2-1
CASTSYLSGVMDNEQFF	TGTGCCAGCACCAGTTACCTTAGCGGGGTAATGGACAATGAGCAGTTCTTC	.	TRBV5-5	TRBD2	TRBJ2-1
CASSRQTGSLYGYTF	TGTGCCAGCAGCCGTCAGACAGGGAGTCTCTATGGCTACACCTTC	.	TRBV7-9	TRBD1	TRBJ1-2
CAWSSVAMNTEAFF	TGTGCCTGGAGTAGTGTGGCAATGAACACTGAAGCTTTCTTT	medium-sized	TRBV30	.	TRBJ1-1
CASSSTGRTQYF	TGTGCCAGCAGTTCCACGGGTCGGACCCAGTACTTC	.	TRBV6-5	.	TRBJ2-5
CASSLAGGLSGNTIYF	TGTGCCAGCAGCTTGGCGGGCGGGCTGTCTGGAAACACCATATATTTT	.	TRBV5-5	.	TRBJ1-3
CASSLGQAQPNEKLFF	TGCGCCAGCAGCTTGGGACAGGCTCAACCTAATGAAAAACTGTTTTTT	.	TRBV5-1	.	TRBJ1-4
CASGFYRGSTDTQYF	TGTGCTAGTGGTTTTTATAGGGGCAGCACAGATACGCAGTATTTT	.	TRBV12-5	.	TRBJ2-3
CASSRLRGRSADTQYF	TGTGCCAGCAGTCGTTTGAGGGGGCGATCGGCAGATACGCAGTATTTT	.	TRBV28	TRBD1	TRBJ2-3
CASSIGGTRGTEAFF	TGTGCCAGTAGTATCGGAGGGACCCGAGGCACTGAAGCTTTCTTT	.	TRBV19	.	TRBJ1-1
CASSFLGGYEQYF	TGTGCCAGCAGTTTTCTGGGGGGGTACGAGCAGTACTTC	.	TRBV12-3/TRBV12-4	TRBD2	TRBJ2-7
CASSLFSDTEAFF	TGTGCCAGCTCACTTTTTTCGGACACTGAAGCTTTCTTT	.	TRBV18	.	TRBJ1-1
CASSLSGRSTDTQYF	TGTGCCAGCAGCCTTAGCGGGAGGAGCACAGATACGCAGTATTTT	.	TRBV28	TRBD2	TRBJ2-3
CASSPRENTEAFF	TGCGCCAGCAGCCCTCGGGAGAACACTGAAGCTTTCTTT	.	TRBV5-1	.	TRBJ1-1
CATSETQTQLSF	TGTGCCACCAGTGAGACCCAGACTCAGCTCTCCTTT	few	TRBV24-1	.	TRBJ1-5
CASSGAVPGANVLTF	TGTGCCAGCAGCGGTGCGGTTCCTGGGGCCAACGTCCTGACTTTC	.	TRBV9	.	TRBJ2-6
CASSSTRLAGETQYF	TGTGCCAGCAGTTCTACCCGACTAGCGGGAGAGACCCAGTACTTC	.	TRBV27	TRBD2	TRBJ2-5
CASSRSYDRVYEQYF	TGTGCCAGCAGCCGATCCTACGACAGGGTCTACGAGCAGTACTTC	.	TRBV5-4	TRBD1	TRBJ2-7
CASSQKGRGQPQHF	TGTGCCAGCAGCCAGAAGGGCCGGGGGCAGCCCCAGCATTTT	.	TRBV3-1/TRBV3-2	.	TRBJ1-5
CASSRGAGGFTDTQYF	TGCGCCAGCAGCCGAGGGGCAGGGGGCTTCACAGATACGCAGTATTTT	few	TRBV4-1	TRBD1	TRBJ2-3
CASSADRGDQETQYF	TGTGCCAGCAGCGCGGACAGGGGTGACCAAGAGACCCAGTACTTC	.	TRBV2	TRBD1	TRBJ2-5
CAISEAGGLYYGYTF	TGTGCCATCAGTGAGGCTGGGGGACTTTACTATGGCTACACCTTC	.	TRBV10-3	.	TRBJ1-2
CAWSIQATGELFF	TGTGCCTGGAGCATTCAAGCCACCGGGGAGCTGTTTTTT	.	TRBV30	.	TRBJ2-2
CSASTGSSYNEQFF	TGCAGTGCTAGTACGGGGAGCTCCTACAATGAGCAGTTCTTC	once	TRBV20-1	.	TRBJ2-1
CASSQDHRAGRSTDTQYF	TGTGCCAGCAGCCAAGATCATCGGGCAGGGCGGAGCACAGATACGCAGTATTTT	.	TRBV4-2	.	TRBJ2-3
CASSMGGRVEQFF	TGTGCCAGTAGTATGGGCGGGAGGGTTGAGCAGTTCTTC	.	TRBV19	TRBD2	TRBJ2-1
CASSSPRAGGRETQYF	TGTGCCAGCAGCTCACCGAGGGCGGGAGGAAGAGAGACCCAGTACTTC	.	TRBV5-4	TRBD2	TRBJ2-5
CASSQVGTARNEQYF	TGTGCCAGCAGCCAAGTGGGGACAGCTCGGAACGAGCAGTACTTC	.	TRBV7-9	TRBD1	TRBJ2-7
CASSRSPTSGNTIYF	TGTGCCAGCAGCCGGTCCCCGACTTCTGGAAACACCATATATTTT	.	TRBV2	.	TRBJ1-3
CASSYLEDTQYF	TGTGCCAGCAGCTACCTAGAAGATACGCAGTATTTT	.	TRBV11-1	.	TRBJ2-3
CASSRDSYNEQFF	TGTGCCAGCAGCCGGGACAGCTACAATGAGCAGTTCTTC	.	TRBV5-5	TRBD1	TRBJ2-1
CASSTLDSGSFDTQYF	TGTGCCAGCAGCACACTGGACAGCGGGAGCTTTGATACGCAGTATTTT	.	TRBV5-6	TRBD2	TRBJ2-3
CASSSGTGNIGTDTQYF	TGTGCCAGCAGTTCAGGGACAGGGAACATCGGCACAGATACGCAGTATTTT	.	TRBV5-4	TRBD1	TRBJ2-3
CATWTGETEAFF	TGTGCCACCTGGACAGGGGAGACTGAAGCTTTCTTT	.	TRBV10-3	TRBD1	TRBJ1-1
CAWIWGSSNYGYTF	TGTGCCTGGATTTGGGGCAGTTCTAACTATGGCTACACCTTC	.	TRBV30	.	TRBJ1-2
CASSRTGAFEKLFF	TGTGCCAGCAGCCGGACAGGGGCGTTTGAAAAACTGTTTTTT	.	TRBV3-1/TRBV3-2	TRBD1	TRBJ1-4
CASSEPGTGAGQPQHF	TGTGCCAGCAGTGAGCCGGGGACAGGGGCTGGCCAGCCCCAGCATTTT	.	TRBV28	TRBD1	TRBJ1-5
CASSLDQGFGAPLHF	TGTGCCAGCAGCCTTGATCAGGGTTTTGGGGCACCCCTCCACTTT	.	TRBV27	.	TRBJ1-6
CASSVGEGDYEQYF	TGTGCCAGCAGCGTGGGGGAGGGGGATTACGAGCAGTACTTC	many	TRBV9	.	TRBJ2-7
CASSREVNTEAFF	TGCGCCAGCAGCCGAGAGGTGAACACTGAAGCTTTCTTT	.	TRBV5-1	.	TRBJ1-1
CASSPRTSPLSYNEQFF	TGTGCCAGCAGCCCGCGGACTAGCCCCCTCTCCTACAATGAGCAGTTCTTC	once	TRBV5-4	TRBD2	TRBJ2-1
CASSSPVGRHQETQYF	TGCGCCAGCAGCTCCCCTGTGGGGAGGCACCAAGAGACCCAGTACTTC	.	TRBV5-1	.	TRBJ2-5